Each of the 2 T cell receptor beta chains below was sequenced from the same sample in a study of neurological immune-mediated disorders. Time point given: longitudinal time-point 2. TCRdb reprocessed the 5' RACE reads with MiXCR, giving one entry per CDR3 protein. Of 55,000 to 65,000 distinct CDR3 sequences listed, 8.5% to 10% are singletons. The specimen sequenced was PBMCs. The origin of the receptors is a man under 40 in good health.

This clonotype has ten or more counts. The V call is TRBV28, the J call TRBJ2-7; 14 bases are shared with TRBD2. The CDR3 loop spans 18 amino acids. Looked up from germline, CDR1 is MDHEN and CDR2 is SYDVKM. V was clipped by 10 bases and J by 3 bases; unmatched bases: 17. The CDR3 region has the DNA TGTGCCACCAAATCTCCTACCGGGACTAGCGGGAGAGGCTACGAGCAGTACTTC. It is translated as CATKSPTGTSGRGYEQYF.

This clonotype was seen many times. The CDR3 sequence: CASSEAGGEGYTF. DNA of the CDR3: TGTGCCAGCAGTGAAGCCGGGGGGGAAGGCTACACCTTC. The chain recombines TRBV6-1 with TRBJ1-2; tentative D call: TRBD1 (5 bases). V was cut by 0 bases and J by 8 bases, with 10 bases left in between. The CDR3 runs to 13 residues. Germline loops: CDR1 MNHNS, CDR2 SASEGT.